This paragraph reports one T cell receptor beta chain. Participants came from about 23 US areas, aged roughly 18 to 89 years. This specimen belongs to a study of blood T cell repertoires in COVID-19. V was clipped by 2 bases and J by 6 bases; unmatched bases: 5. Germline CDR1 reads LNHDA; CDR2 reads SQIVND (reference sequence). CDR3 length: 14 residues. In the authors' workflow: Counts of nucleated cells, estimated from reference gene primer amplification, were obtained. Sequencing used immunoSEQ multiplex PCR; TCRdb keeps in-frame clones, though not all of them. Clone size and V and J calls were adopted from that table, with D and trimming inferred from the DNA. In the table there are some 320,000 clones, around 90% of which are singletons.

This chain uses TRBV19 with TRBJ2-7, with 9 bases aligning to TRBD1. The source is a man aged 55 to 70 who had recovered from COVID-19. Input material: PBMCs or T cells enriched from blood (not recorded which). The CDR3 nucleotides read TGTGCCAGTAGTATAAGGGGACAGGGAGGCGAGCAGTACTTC. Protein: CASSIRGQGGEQYF.